Listed below are T cell receptor beta chains from one sample, sequenced in a study of patients and donors after allogeneic stem cell transplantation. Using its own MiXCR run on the RT-PCR reads, TCRdb lists one record per CDR3 protein. The sample records under 170,000 distinct CDR3 sequences, 30% to 45% being singletons. The sequenced material came from blood, either unsorted or a sorted T cell fraction (not recorded which). The receptors come from a human donor who was either an allogeneic HSCT recipient or a stem cell or donor lymphocyte infusion donor (not recorded which). It is not recorded whose cells these are; they may come from a transplant donor. The CDR3 runs from the conserved cysteine through the conserved F or W. The D gene is left open where the match is weak. Expanded clones get a size class; other rows say once, few or many, or leave the size out.

>TRBJ1-1|TRBV5-6|TRBD1|NA
TGTGCCAGCAGCCGAGACAGGGGACTGAACACTGAAGCTTTCTTT
CASSRDRGLNTEAFF
>TRBJ2-2|TRBV7-2|NA|NA
TGTGCCAGCAGCCTAGAGGGACGCCCGATGGCGAACACCGGGGAGCTGTTTTTT
CASSLEGRPMANTGELFF
>TRBJ2-1|TRBV20-1|NA|NA
TGCAGTGCTAGAGGGGTTGGGACTCAAAACCTCAATGAGCAGTTCTTC
CSARGVGTQNLNEQFF
>TRBJ1-1|TRBV6-5|NA|NA
TGTGCCAGCAGACGCGCCGGGGGGGCGAACACTGAAGCTTTCTTT
CASRRAGGANTEAFF
>TRBJ2-2|TRBV2|NA|NA
TGTGCCAGCAGGAACGGGGGTAGCACCGGGGAGCTGTTTTTT
CASRNGGSTGELFF
>TRBJ2-1|TRBV28|NA|NA
TGTGCCAGCAGTTTAGCGGGGAATGAGCAGTTCTTC
CASSLAGNEQFF
>TRBJ2-3|TRBV28|NA|NA
TGTGCCAGCAGTTTATTGACCCTTAGGACTCCTAGCCACACAGATACGCAGTATTTT
CASSLLTLRTPSHTDTQYF
>TRBJ2-1|TRBV4-3|NA|NA
TGCGCCAGCAGCCCCAGAGGACGCTCCCGAATCTATGAGCAGTTCTTC
CASSPRGRSRIYEQFF
>TRBJ1-5|TRBV5-6|NA|few
TGTGCCAGCAGCTTGGGGCGGGACTATAGCAATCAGCCCCAGCATTTT
CASSLGRDYSNQPQHF
>TRBJ1-1|TRBV4-1|NA|few
TGCGCCAGCAGCCAAGGAGGAGGAGAATGGGGCACTGAAGCTTTCTTT
CASSQGGGEWGTEAFF
>TRBJ1-5|TRBV12-3/TRBV12-4|NA|NA
TGTGCCAGCAGTTTGGGGCGACGCTATAGCAATCAGCCCCAGCATTTT
CASSLGRRYSNQPQHF
>TRBJ1-1|TRBV29-1|NA|NA
TGCAGCGTTGGGGTAGTGAACACTGAAGCTTTCTTT
CSVGVVNTEAFF
>TRBJ1-1|TRBV12-3/TRBV12-4|NA|NA
TGTGCCAGGAGTTTAGTAGGCACTGAAGCTTTCTTT
CARSLVGTEAFF
>TRBJ1-4|TRBV29-1|NA|NA
TGCAGCGTTACCTTACAGGGTTTGGCTAATGAAAAACTGTTTTTT
CSVTLQGLANEKLFF
>TRBJ1-6|TRBV6-5|TRBD1|few
TGTGCCAGCGCGGGGACAGCGAGCTATTCACCCCTCCACTTT
CASAGTASYSPLHF
>TRBJ2-3|TRBV20-1|TRBD2|few
TGCAGTGCTAGCGACGCTTCGGGGGGTCCGCCGTATTTT
CSASDASGGPPYF
>TRBJ2-5|TRBV5-1|TRBD1|NA
TGCGCCAGCAGCTGGGACAGACAAGAGACCCAGTACTTC
CASSWDRQETQYF
>TRBJ2-3|TRBV29-1|NA|NA
TGCAGCGTCCACAATATGCGCACCACAGATACGCAGTATTTT
CSVHNMRTTDTQYF
>TRBJ1-1|TRBV6-1|NA|few
TGTGCCAGCAGTACCCTGGACGGGAACACTGAAGCTTTCTTT
CASSTLDGNTEAFF
>TRBJ1-1|TRBV3-1|TRBD1|NA
TGTGCCAGCAGCCAAGCAGGGGGCGGCGAAGCTTTCTTT
CASSQAGGGEAFF
>TRBJ2-7|TRBV28|NA|NA
TGTGCCAGCAGCCCACCCGGCAGGGATAGGTACGAGCAGTACTTC
CASSPPGRDRYEQYF
>TRBJ1-3|TRBV12-3/TRBV12-4|NA|NA
TGTGCCAGCAGTTTCCCCGGGAGGGGTGACACCATATATTTT
CASSFPGRGDTIYF
>TRBJ2-2|TRBV5-1|TRBD2|few
TGCGCCAGCCGGGAACTAGCGGACACCGGGGAGCTGTTTTTT
CASRELADTGELFF